One and the same sample provided the 30 T cell receptor beta chains below, sequenced in a study of cytomegalovirus exposure and HLA in healthy donors. Primers: 60 Vbeta forward and 13 Jbeta reverse. Generated by immunoSEQ multiplex PCR, the TCRdb table keeps only in-frame clones and is missing some. The table includes some 74,000 clones, 66% detected once. Source material: PBMCs. These receptors came from a man aged 40-49 years in good health and CMV-seropositive.

The sample holds a few counts of this clone. Other DNA sequences in the same sample also yield this CDR3. The J gene is TRBJ1-1, the V gene TRBV10-3; D unresolved. Germline V lookup: CDR1 ENHRY, CDR2 SYGVKD. V lost 0 bases to trimming and J lost 6 bases, with 8 bases between them. The CDR3 contains 13 residues. CDR3 sequence reads: CAISESSGPEAFF. The CDR3 DNA reads as TGTGCCATCAGTGAGTCCTCGGGTCCTGAAGCTTTCTTT.

Only a few counts were recorded for this clone. The V gene is TRBV7-2, the J gene TRBJ1-1; D not certain. CDR3 length: 14 amino acids. V lost 5 bases to trimming and J lost 8 bases, with 18 bases between them. Germline V lookup: CDR1 SGHTA, CDR2 FQGNSA. CDR3 amino acids: CASSLAGALGEAFF. CDR3 DNA sequence: TGTGCCAGCAGCCTCGCAGGCGCCTTGGGCGAAGCTTTCTTT.

In this sample, this clone turned up a few times. V and J are TRBV2 and TRBJ2-7, with TRBD1 matching over 8 bases. V lost 5 bases and J lost 2; bases outside the gene matches: 8. Germline V gene sequence: CDR1 SNHLY, CDR2 FYNNEI. There are 15 residues in the CDR3. The CDR3 region is CASSSGGGITYEQYF. The CDR3 nucleotides read TGTGCCAGCAGTTCAGGGGGCGGGATAACCTACGAGCAGTACTTC.

The rearrangement uses TRBV4-3 and TRBJ1-4; no firm D call. Germline V CDR1 and CDR2: LGHNA, YSLEER. V shed 0 bases and J shed 10 bases, with 15 bases lying between them. CDR3 length equals 15 residues. Here the CDR3 reads CASSQDKLGSGKLFF. Here the CDR3 DNA reads TGCGCCAGCAGCCAAGATAAGTTGGGTTCGGGAAAACTGTTTTTT.

The count of this clone is one. The V gene is TRBV4-1, the J gene TRBJ2-7; TRBD1 agrees at 7 bases. This CDR3 comprises 15 residues. From germline, CDR1 is MGHRA and CDR2 YSYEKL. Trimming at V came to 4 bases and at J to 5 bases, leaving 11 bases not matched to a gene. The chain's CDR3 is CASSPIKGAFDEQYF. The CDR3 coding sequence is TGCGCCAGCAGCCCTATTAAGGGGGCGTTCGACGAGCAGTACTTC.

The rearrangement links TRBV11-2 to TRBJ2-5, with 10 bases aligning to TRBD2. Trimming cost V 2 bases and J 4 bases; bases outside gene matches: 10. The length of the CDR3 is 17 residues. The germline CDR1 and CDR2 sequences are SGHAT and FQNNGV. CDR3 amino acids: CASSLSSGGPVGETQYF. Written as DNA, the CDR3 is TGTGCCAGCAGCTTATCTAGCGGGGGCCCTGTGGGAGAGACCCAGTACTTC.

This clone was detected only once. The rearrangement links TRBV9 to TRBJ2-7; 7 positions match TRBD1. The V gene end was trimmed by 3 bases and the J gene end by 7 bases; junction bases not matched to a gene: 16. The germline V gene encodes CDR1 SGDLS and CDR2 YYNGEE. This CDR3 spans 16 amino acids. The CDR3 DNA reads as TGTGCCAGCAGCGCCAATATGGTGACAGGGCAGAGAGAGCAGTACTTC. Translated: CASSANMVTGQREQYF.

The chain couples TRBV2 to TRBJ2-3, with 7 bases matching TRBD2. Per the germline V gene, CDR1 is SNHLY and CDR2 is FYNNEI. The CDR3 contains 16 residues. V lost 3 bases, J lost 2 bases, and 8 bases stayed unmatched. The chain's CDR3 is CASSEAAGELTDTQYF. The CDR3 nucleotides read TGTGCCAGCAGTGAGGCGGCGGGGGAACTCACAGATACGCAGTATTTT. Drawing the rest from reference TRBV2 and TRBJ2-3, the complete variable domain is EPEVTQTPSHQVTQMGQEVILRCVPISNHLYFYWYRQILGQKVEFLVSFYNNEISEKSEIFDDQFSVERPDGSNFTLKIRSTKLEDSAMYFCASSEAAGELTDTQYFGPGTRLTVL.

As concerns this clone: Other DNA sequences from this sample encode an identical CDR3 as well. The chain links TRBV2 to TRBJ1-5; 7 nucleotides match TRBD1. V lost 6 bases and J lost 4; bases outside the gene matches: 3. CDR3 length equals 13 residues. Per the germline V gene, CDR1 is SNHLY and CDR2 is FYNNEI. CDR3 amino acids: CASRDRFNQPQHF. For the CDR3, the DNA is TGTGCCAGCAGGGACAGGTTTAATCAGCCCCAGCATTTT.

The chain uses TRBV30 and TRBJ1-1, with TRBD1 identical over 10 bases. CDR3 length: 13 amino acids. V trimming: 0 bases; J trimming: 10 bases; junction bases outside the gene matches: 5. Germline V gene lookup returns CDR1 GTSNPN and CDR2 SVGIG (reference sequence). This chain's CDR3 is CAWSVGDRGRAFF. The CDR3 DNA reads TGTGCCTGGAGTGTAGGGGACAGGGGTAGAGCTTTCTTT.

The rearrangement links TRBV23-1 to TRBJ2-1, with TRBD2 matching over 13 bases. TRBV23-1 is marked as an open reading frame, function uncertain. V lost 11 bases and J lost 4; bases outside the gene matches: 8. The CDR3 is 15 residues long. DNA for the CDR3: TGCGCCGTAACCTTGACTAGCGGGGGGTACAATGAGCAGTTCTTC. Its translation: CAVTLTSGGYNEQFF.

V is TRBV4-2 and J is TRBJ2-7; perhaps TRBD2 as D (6 bases). Trimming removed 5 bases at V and 3 bases at J, with 17 bases between. Germline CDR1 and CDR2: LGHNA and YNFKEQ. This CDR3 comprises 15 residues. The CDR3 DNA follows: TGTGCCAGCAGCTTGAGTGCGGGGCCACGCTACGAGCAGTACTTC. The encoded protein is CASSLSAGPRYEQYF.

This clone was counted once. The V and J genes are TRBV7-9 and TRBJ1-1, with D uncertain. Per germline, CDR1 SEHNR and CDR2 FQNEAQ (reference sequence). V was trimmed by 6 bases and J by 0 bases, leaving 17 bases between them. This CDR3 has 16 amino acids. CDR3 DNA: TGTGCCAGCAGTCCCCCCAGAGGCCCTATGAACACTGAAGCTTTCTTT. Its translation: CASSPPRGPMNTEAFF.

The chain couples TRBV14 to TRBJ1-5, with 9 bases identical to TRBD1. The ends lost 4 bases at V and 4 bases at J; junction bases unmatched: 8. Germline CDR1 SGHDN, CDR2 FVKESK. The CDR3 is 16 residues long. The CDR3 loop is CASSPTGGIRNQPQHF. CDR3 DNA: TGTGCCAGCAGCCCGACAGGGGGAATAAGGAATCAGCCCCAGCATTTT.

This chain uses TRBV29-1 with TRBJ1-2; D unclear. Germline-derived CDR1 and CDR2 are SQVTM and ANQGSEA. The CDR3 extends over 9 amino acids. In DNA, the CDR3 is TGCAGTGAGGACTATGGCTACACCTTC. Translated, it gives CSEDYGYTF.

The gene calls are TRBV6-6 and TRBJ1-1; TRBD1 matches at 7 bases. Trimming at V came to 6 bases and at J to 0 bases, leaving 10 bases not matched to a gene. The germline CDR1 and CDR2 sequences are MNHNY and SVGAGI (reference sequence). The CDR3 covers 16 residues. This CDR3 reads CASRAGGLVVNTEAFF. The CDR3, as DNA: TGTGCCAGCAGGGCAGGGGGGCTGGTTGTGAACACTGAAGCTTTCTTT.

V gene TRBV5-4 combines with J gene TRBJ2-1, with 7 positions matching TRBD2. Germline trimming cut 3 bases from V and 2 bases from J; bases unmatched to any gene: 8. Looked up from germline, CDR1 is SGHNT and CDR2 is YYREEE (reference sequence). The CDR3 runs 16 residues. CDR3 in amino acids: CASSSPGRGAYNEQFF. The CDR3 nucleotides read TGTGCCAGCAGCTCCCCTGGCCGGGGGGCCTACAATGAGCAGTTCTTC.

This chain links TRBV5-1 with TRBJ1-2; weak D call: TRBD1 (5 bases). V dropped 1 base and J dropped 5 bases, with 15 bases sitting between them. This CDR3 is built from 15 residues. In germline, CDR1 is SGHRS, CDR2 YFSETQ. The CDR3 DNA reads TGCGCCAGCAGCTTGCCCGACAGCACTCGGTATGGCTACACCTTC. This sequence encodes CASSLPDSTRYGYTF.

The J gene is TRBJ1-2, the V gene TRBV19, with D maybe TRBD1 (6 bases). V lost 7 bases and J 0 bases, leaving 15 bases between the germline ends. Germline CDR1 reads LNHDA; CDR2 reads SQIVND (reference sequence). This CDR3 has 15 residues. The CDR3 protein is CASILGGASNYGYTF. The CDR3 nucleotides are TGTGCCAGTATCCTAGGGGGGGCGTCTAACTATGGCTACACCTTC.

This clone was detected a few times. The chain is built from TRBV7-9 and TRBJ2-3; maybe TRBD2 (5 bases). This CDR3 has 15 amino acids. Germline CDR1 is SEHNR and CDR2 is FQNEAQ (reference sequence). V lost 2 bases, J lost 0 bases, and 9 bases lay in between. CDR3 nucleotides: TGTGCCAGCAGCTTACCCCGGACTAGCACAGATACGCAGTATTTT. Translating it yields CASSLPRTSTDTQYF. Looking up the rest from reference TRBV7-9 and TRBJ2-3 gives the full variable domain: DTGVSQNPRHKITKRGQNVTFRCDPISEHNRLYWYRQTLGQGPEFLTYFQNEAQLEKSRLLSDRFSAERPKGSFSTLEIQRTEQGDSAMYLCASSLPRTSTDTQYFGPGTRLTVL.

Only a few counts were recorded for this clone. The chain is built from TRBV9 and TRBJ1-2, with a tentative D call TRBD1 (5 bases). This CDR3 comprises 13 residues. Germline loops: CDR1 SGDLS, CDR2 YYNGEE. The ends were cut back, 3 bases at V and 8 bases at J, with 14 bases in the middle. The DNA for the CDR3 is TGTGCCAGCAGCGCCCACCCCCAGGGCGGCTACACCTTC. Its translation: CASSAHPQGGYTF.

The V and J genes are TRBV6-5 and TRBJ2-5; 10 bases line up with TRBD1. Germline CDR1 is MNHEY and CDR2 is SVGAGI. CDR3 size: 15 residues. J was trimmed by 5 bases and V by 1 base; bases with no gene match: 4. The CDR3 region has the DNA TGTGCCAGCAGTTACTGGGACAGGGGATGGGAGACCCAGTACTTC. As protein: CASSYWDRGWETQYF.

This rearrangement joins TRBV27 to TRBJ1-1; a possible D gene is TRBD1 (5 bases). This CDR3 has 14 residues. Germline V lookup: CDR1 MNHEY, CDR2 SMNVEV (reference sequence). Trimming took off 2 bases at V and 4 bases at J, with 11 bases between the two ends. In nucleotides, the CDR3 is TGTGCCAGCAGTTTAAGAACCGGGGGCACTGAAGCTTTCTTT. Translated, it gives CASSLRTGGTEAFF.

J is TRBJ1-1 and V is TRBV18, with a possible D match to TRBD1 (5 bases). Germline V gives CDR1 KGHSH, CDR2 LQKENI. The CDR3 loop spans 13 amino acids. With 1 base removed from V and 5 bases from J, the gap between germline ends came to 8 bases. The CDR3 sequence is CASSPQTDTEAFF. Here the CDR3 DNA reads TGTGCCAGCTCACCACAGACAGATACTGAAGCTTTCTTT.

This CDR3 reads CASSGQEYYEQYF. The CDR3, as DNA: TGTGCCAGCTCAGGACAGGAGTACTACGAGCAGTACTTC. The chain links TRBV18 to TRBJ2-7, with 7 nucleotides matching TRBD1. The CDR3 extends over 13 amino acids. In germline, CDR1 is KGHSH, CDR2 LQKENI. The ends lost 5 bases at V and 3 bases at J; junction bases unmatched: 4.

The gene calls are TRBV29-1 and TRBJ1-2; 7 nucleotides line up with TRBD1. The germline V gene encodes CDR1 SQVTM and CDR2 ANQGSEA. V gave up 8 bases and J gave up 4 bases; unmatched junction bases: 7. The CDR3 sequence is 12 residues long. CDR3 DNA: TGCAGCTTCCAGAGGGGGCCCTATGGCTACACCTTC. The encoded protein is CSFQRGPYGYTF.

V is TRBV5-1 and J is TRBJ1-5; a weak D match, TRBD1 (6 bases). The CDR3 contains 14 residues. Per the germline V gene, CDR1 is SGHRS and CDR2 is YFSETQ. Trimming left V 3 bases short and J 3 bases short, with 10 bases between. The CDR3: CASSSGQPNQPQHF. As DNA, the CDR3 is TGCGCCAGCAGCTCCGGACAGCCCAATCAGCCCCAGCATTTT.

The V and J genes are TRBV19 and TRBJ1-2, with TRBD1 matching 9 bases. The CDR3 is made up of 14 amino acids. Trimming cost V 1 base and J 5 bases; bases outside gene matches: 2. Germline-derived CDR1 and CDR2 are LNHDA and SQIVND (reference sequence). The CDR3 loop is CASSIVGTGYGYTF. CDR3 sequence (DNA): TGTGCCAGTAGTATAGTGGGGACAGGGTATGGCTACACCTTC.

The rearrangement uses TRBV30 and TRBJ1-6; D is perhaps TRBD1 (5 bases). The ends were cut back, 3 bases at V and 8 bases at J, with 14 bases in the middle. CDR1 and CDR2 from the germline V gene are GTSNPN and SVGIG (reference sequence). The CDR3 contains 14 residues. The CDR3 region has the DNA TGTGCCTGGAGCCCTGGCAAGGGGTATTCACCCCTCCACTTT. Its translation is CAWSPGKGYSPLHF.

This chain joins TRBV5-6 and TRBJ1-2; a possible D gene is TRBD1 (6 bases). The CDR3 has 16 amino acids. The germline CDR1 and CDR2 sequences are SGHDT and YYEEEE. Trimming cost V 0 bases and J 5 bases, with 17 bases left between them. The CDR3 reads CASSLGDGGRLYGYTF. As DNA, the CDR3 is TGTGCCAGCAGCTTGGGGGACGGGGGGCGACTTTATGGCTACACCTTC.